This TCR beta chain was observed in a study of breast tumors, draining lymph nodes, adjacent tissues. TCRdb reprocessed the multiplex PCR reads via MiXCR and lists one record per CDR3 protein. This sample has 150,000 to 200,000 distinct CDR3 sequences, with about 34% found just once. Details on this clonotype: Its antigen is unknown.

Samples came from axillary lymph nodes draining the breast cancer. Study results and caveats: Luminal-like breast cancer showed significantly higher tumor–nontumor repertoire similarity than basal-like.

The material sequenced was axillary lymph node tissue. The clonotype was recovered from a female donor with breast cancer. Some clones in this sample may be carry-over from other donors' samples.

The DNA for the CDR3 is TGTGCCAGCGGGCCCTTCACTAGCGGGAGTTCCTACAATGAGCAGTTCTTC. It translates to CASGPFTSGSSYNEQFF. This chain links TRBV6-1 with TRBJ2-1; 11 nucleotides align to TRBD2. Losses at the gene ends were 8 bases for V and 1 base for J; bases not matched to a gene: 10. Germline V gene sequence: CDR1 MNHNS, CDR2 SASEGT. This CDR3 has 17 amino acids.